These T cell receptor beta chains were read from a single sample in a study of blood T cell repertoires in COVID-19. The repertoire was sequenced with immunoSEQ multiplex PCR; TCRdb's copy has only in-frame clones and lacks some. The sample has 150,000 or so clones, approximately 90% seen once. The specimen sequenced was peripheral blood. These receptor sequences come from a woman between 50 and 59 years old with acute or convalescent COVID-19. Each CDR3 is given with its conserved first and last residue. A D gene is named only where the DNA matches it firmly. Clone sizes are given selectively: once, few, many, or a class where the clone is expanded.

TRBV3-1/TRBV3-2	TRBD1	TRBJ2-2	NA	CASSWDRGGGELFF	TGTGCCAGCAGCTGGGACAGGGGTGGCGGGGAGCTGTTTTTT
TRBV7-9	NA	TRBJ1-2	NA	CASSLGEARGYTF	TGTGCCAGCAGCCTCGGGGAGGCCCGGGGCTACACCTTC
TRBV14	TRBD2	TRBJ2-7	NA	CASSWTGGYEQYF	TGTGCCAGCAGCTGGACGGGGGGTTACGAGCAGTACTTC
TRBV5-1	TRBD1	TRBJ1-4	NA	CASSPNRDRAEKLFF	TGCGCCAGCAGCCCCAACCGGGACAGGGCTGAAAAACTGTTTTTT
TRBV5-4	TRBD2	TRBJ2-1	NA	CASSWGLAGPYNEQFF	TGTGCCAGCAGCTGGGGACTAGCGGGGCCTTACAATGAGCAGTTCTTC
TRBV6-6	TRBD1	TRBJ1-2	few	CASSPDRAFGYTF	TGTGCCAGCAGCCCCGACAGGGCTTTTGGCTACACCTTC
TRBV15	NA	TRBJ2-1	NA	CATSRDYARDEQFF	TGTGCCACCAGCAGAGATTATGCTCGGGATGAGCAGTTCTTC
TRBV10-3	NA	TRBJ1-2	once	CAINPGESYGYTF	TGTGCCATCAACCCAGGGGAGAGCTATGGCTACACCTTC
TRBV10-2	NA	TRBJ1-2	NA	CASSENSYYGYTF	TGCGCCAGCAGTGAGAACAGCTACTATGGCTACACCTTC
TRBV11-2	NA	TRBJ1-2	NA	CASSLGTDVGYTF	TGTGCCAGCAGCTTGGGCACCGATGTTGGCTACACCTTC
TRBV9	TRBD2	TRBJ2-3	NA	CASSAGGRAYQDTQYF	TGTGCCAGCAGCGCCGGCGGGAGGGCCTATCAAGATACGCAGTATTTT
TRBV19	NA	TRBJ2-2	NA	CASSIDGGTATGELFF	TGTGCCAGTAGTATAGATGGGGGGACAGCAACCGGGGAGCTGTTTTTT
TRBV5-4	TRBD2	TRBJ2-1	NA	CASSYGTSGRSNEQFF	TGTGCCAGCAGTTACGGGACTAGCGGGAGGAGTAATGAGCAGTTCTTC
TRBV4-3	NA	TRBJ2-2	NA	CASSQDWGQGLNTGELFF	TGCGCCAGCAGCCAAGATTGGGGCCAGGGGCTGAACACCGGGGAGCTGTTTTTT
TRBV5-5	TRBD1	TRBJ1-4	NA	CASSLGDRGNEKLFF	TGTGCCAGCAGCTTGGGGGACAGGGGTAATGAAAAACTGTTTTTT
TRBV5-1	TRBD2	TRBJ2-7	NA	CASSTSGTSGRWTYEQYF	TGCGCCAGCAGCACCTCCGGGACTAGCGGGAGGTGGACCTACGAGCAGTACTTC
TRBV30	NA	TRBJ1-5	NA	CAWSVPGGNGQPQHF	TGTGCCTGGAGTGTACCGGGGGGGAACGGGCAGCCCCAGCATTTT
TRBV7-9	NA	TRBJ1-2	once	CASSLTGRVFAGDYGYTF	TGTGCCAGCAGCTTAACCGGTCGTGTTTTCGCTGGAGACTATGGCTACACCTTC
TRBV18	TRBD1	TRBJ1-3	NA	CASSPPGGRLTRGSGNTIYF	TGTGCCAGCTCACCCCCAGGGGGCCGACTTACCCGGGGGTCCGGAAACACCATATATTTT
TRBV4-2	TRBD1	TRBJ1-3	NA	CASSQDTPDRVSGNTIYF	TGTGCCAGCAGCCAAGATACTCCGGACAGGGTGTCTGGAAACACCATATATTTT
TRBV7-3	TRBD2	TRBJ2-5	NA	CASSSGGSGGAGTQYF	TGTGCCAGCAGCTCCGGTGGTAGCGGGGGGGCAGGGACCCAGTACTTC
TRBV6-6	TRBD1	TRBJ1-6	NA	CASRQPGQGWNSPLHF	TGTGCCAGCAGACAACCGGGACAGGGATGGAATTCACCCCTCCACTTT
TRBV6-2/TRBV6-3	NA	TRBJ2-3	NA	CASSFAGQSQYF	TGTGCCAGCAGTTTTGCTGGGCAGTCGCAGTATTTT
TRBV5-1	TRBD1	TRBJ1-5	NA	CASSLGAGGYQPQHF	TGCGCCAGCAGCTTGGGTGCAGGGGGTTATCAGCCCCAGCATTTT